This T cell receptor (beta chain) emerged from a study of vaccination effects on CD4 cells after COVID-19. CDR1 is MNHEY and CDR2 is SMNVEV in the germline V gene (reference sequence). The ends lost 1 base at V and 4 bases at J; junction bases unmatched: 6. The CDR3 covers 17 residues. Researchers isolated CD4+ T cells once approximately ten days of culture had elapsed. Assay: immunoSEQ multiplex PCR; the TCRdb copy retains only in-frame clones and omits some. The sample holds about 70,000 clones; approximately 80% are singletons and the top ten take roughly 1.9%. This clone was seen a few times. Antigen specificity is unknown.

The receptor comes from a human donor who received a COVID-19 vaccine. Sequenced here: CD4+ T cells from PBMCs cultured without peptide, sampled before COVID-19 vaccination. This chain uses TRBV27 with TRBJ1-6, with TRBD1 matching 8 bases. The DNA of the CDR3 is TGTGCCAGCAGTTTATTTTTTACAGGGGGTTATAATTCACCCCTCCACTTT. Encoded protein: CASSLFFTGGYNSPLHF.